The 18 T cell receptor beta chains below come from one sample, sequenced in a study of blood T cell repertoires in COVID-19 (TCRdb year 2020). Library generation was performed with the immunoSEQ multiplex PCR assay. Drawn from immuneACCESS, this table holds only the in-frame rearrangements with V and J called that TCRdb kept. Clones are partly lost; checked studies trace under half to an unresolved V gene and leave the rest unexplained. This sample has 250,000 to 350,000 clones in its table, and 89% of those were observed once. The leading ten clones occupy approximately 12% of the sample. The source material was peripheral blood. The receptors were gathered from a woman aged 55-69 years with acute or convalescent COVID-19.

The chain couples TRBV28 to TRBJ1-2; no reliable D call. With 5 bases removed from V and 2 bases from J, the gap between germline ends came to 6 bases. Germline V CDR1 and CDR2: MDHEN, SYDVKM. The CDR3 covers 12 residues. As DNA, the CDR3 is TGTGCCAGCAGTCCCCTAAACTATGGCTACACCTTC. Its translation: CASSPLNYGYTF.

CDR3 amino acids: CASSQGLGNTGELFF. The CDR3 DNA sequence: TGTGCCAGCAGCCAGGGACTGGGGAACACCGGGGAGCTGTTTTTT. The chain is built from TRBV5-4 and TRBJ2-2; D possibly corresponds to TRBD2 (6 bases). Germline assignment: CDR1 SGHNT and CDR2 YYREEE (reference sequence). V gave up 4 bases and J gave up 1 base, with 11 bases separating them. The CDR3 is 15 residues long.

The rearrangement joins TRBV28 to TRBJ1-1; possible D gene TRBD1, 6 bases. V dropped 3 bases and J dropped 3 bases, with 17 bases sitting between them. The CDR3 loop spans 16 amino acids. Per the germline V gene, CDR1 is MDHEN and CDR2 is SYDVKM. Written as DNA, the CDR3 is TGTGCCAGCAGTTTGGTCGCCACAGGGATGGACACTGAAGCTTTCTTT. Protein: CASSLVATGMDTEAFF.

The J gene is TRBJ1-2, the V gene TRBV24-1; no reliable D call. Germline CDR1 reads KGHDR; CDR2 reads SFDVKD. The CDR3 spans 13 residues. Trimming removed 4 bases at V and 4 bases at J, with 9 bases between. In DNA, the CDR3 is TGTGCCACCAGTGAAGCAGGAAGCTATGGCTACACCTTC. This codes for CATSEAGSYGYTF.

A few counts support this clone. The CDR3 bases are TGTGCCAGCAGTTTATCGCCAACAGGGAGGGATGAGCAGTTCTTC. Translating it yields CASSLSPTGRDEQFF. The genes are TRBV27 and TRBJ2-1; TRBD2 might be the D (7 bases). The CDR3 has 15 residues. Germline V CDR1 and CDR2: MNHEY, SMNVEV (reference sequence). Trimming shortened V by 0 bases and J by 8 bases, and 14 bases separated the two germline ends.

This clone was detected only once. This chain uses TRBV6-2 or TRBV6-3 with TRBJ2-3; D is perhaps TRBD2 (5 bases). The V end lost 6 bases, the J end lost 10 bases, and 11 bases lay between the germline ends. Germline CDR1 is MNHEY and CDR2 is SVGEGT. The CDR3 is 11 residues long. The DNA for the CDR3 is TGTGCCAGCAGCCACGGGAAAGCGCAGTATTTT. Amino acid sequence: CASSHGKAQYF.

This rearrangement joins TRBV24-1 to TRBJ2-7; D is possibly TRBD2 (7 bases). CDR3 length: 13 amino acids. CDR1 and CDR2 from the germline V gene are KGHDR and SFDVKD. Trimming shortened V by 4 bases and J by 4 bases, and 10 bases separated the two germline ends. DNA for the CDR3: TGTGCCACCAGTGAGGCGGGGGCTTACGAGCAGTACTTC. It yields the protein CATSEAGAYEQYF.

This chain connects TRBV4-3 to TRBJ1-1; no definite D call. The germline V gene encodes CDR1 LGHNA and CDR2 YSLEER. CDR3 length: 13 amino acids. V was clipped by 0 bases and J by 8 bases, with 10 bases between them. CDR3 amino acids: CASSQDNGREAFF. The DNA of the CDR3 is TGCGCCAGCAGCCAAGATAACGGCAGGGAAGCTTTCTTT.

This sequence joins TRBV11-2 and TRBJ1-1; TRBD1 aligns across 7 bases. CDR3 length: 14 amino acids. CDR1 and CDR2 (germline): SGHAT, FQNNGV. J was trimmed by 3 bases and V by 3 bases; bases with no gene match: 4. The CDR3 sequence: CASSFTGVDTEAFF. The CDR3 coding sequence is TGTGCCAGCAGCTTTACAGGGGTGGACACTGAAGCTTTCTTT.

V gene TRBV12-3 or TRBV12-4 combines with J gene TRBJ1-2; 7 bases map to TRBD1. There are 13 residues in the CDR3. V dropped 7 bases and J dropped 5; count of bases not matched to a gene: 7. The CDR3 spells CASTPAGQYGYTF. Here the CDR3 DNA reads TGTGCCAGCACCCCGGCGGGACAGTATGGCTACACCTTC.

The gene calls are TRBV19 and TRBJ2-7; the D gene is possibly TRBD1 (5 bases). The V end was cut by 4 bases, the J end by 2 bases, with 9 bases between. Germline loops: CDR1 LNHDA, CDR2 SQIVND (reference sequence). This CDR3 contains 13 residues. For the CDR3, the DNA is TGTGCCAGTAGTAGGACAATAACCTACGAGCAGTACTTC. Its protein product is CASSRTITYEQYF.

The rearrangement uses TRBV28 and TRBJ2-1, with 10 positions matching TRBD2. The CDR3 has 14 residues. V shed 6 bases, J shed 4 bases, and the junction held 3 bases outside the gene matches. Germline lookup yields CDR1 MDHEN and CDR2 SYDVKM. DNA of the CDR3: TGTGCCAGCAGGCCGACTAGCGGGTACAATGAGCAGTTCTTC. The encoded protein is CASRPTSGYNEQFF.

The chain has TRBV19 and TRBJ2-1, with 8 bases matching TRBD1. The CDR3 runs to 11 residues. Germline loops: CDR1 LNHDA, CDR2 SQIVND (reference sequence). The trim removed 9 bases at V and 7 bases at J, leaving 2 bases unmatched. CDR3 DNA: TGTGCCAGCCGACAGGGGAATGAGCAGTTCTTC. Protein: CASRQGNEQFF.

This clone was recorded only once. The rearrangement links TRBV27 to TRBJ1-1, with D maybe TRBD1 (5 bases). The V end was cut by 2 bases, the J end by 4 bases, with 14 bases between. The CDR3 runs to 15 residues. Germline CDR1 reads MNHEY; CDR2 reads SMNVEV (reference sequence). CDR3 in amino acids: CASSLLQGRGTEAFF. The CDR3 DNA follows: TGTGCCAGCAGTTTACTCCAGGGTAGGGGCACTGAAGCTTTCTTT.

This clone was found once. Other DNA sequences in this sample translate to the same CDR3. This chain joins TRBV9 and TRBJ1-5; maybe TRBD1 (5 bases). From germline, CDR1 is SGDLS and CDR2 YYNGEE. The CDR3 totals 14 residues. Trimming pared 2 bases from V and 2 bases from J, leaving 8 bases between. The CDR3: CASSVGGGNQPQHF. The CDR3 DNA reads TGTGCCAGCAGCGTGGGGGGGGGCAATCAGCCCCAGCATTTT.

The CDR3 loop is CASSLNGGLAGPTDTQYF. CDR3 DNA: TGTGCCAGCAGCTTAAATGGAGGACTAGCGGGACCCACAGATACGCAGTATTTT. This rearrangement joins TRBV7-3 to TRBJ2-3; 12 nucleotides match TRBD2. The CDR3 covers 18 residues. Looked up from germline, CDR1 is SGHTA and CDR2 is FQGTGA. The junction had 7 bases not matched to a gene; V was cut back by 1 base and J by 2 bases.

The chain carries TRBV10-3 and TRBJ2-3; D is perhaps TRBD1 (8 bases). CDR1 is ENHRY, CDR2 SYGVKD, per germline. Trimming shortened V by 4 bases and J by 1 base, and 12 bases separated the two germline ends. The CDR3 consists of 15 residues. The CDR3 coding sequence is TGTGCCATCAGTGGGACAGGGAGGGGCACAGATACGCAGTATTTT. Its translation is CAISGTGRGTDTQYF.

This chain connects TRBV21-1 to TRBJ2-1; TRBD2, the D gene given by the table, was not confirmed from the DNA. TRBV21-1 is recorded as a pseudogene. This CDR3 is built from 16 residues. CDR3 loop: CASPGGPLSSYNEQFF. Written as DNA, the CDR3 is TGTGCCAGCCCGGGAGGGCCACTTAGCTCCTACAATGAGCAGTTCTTC.